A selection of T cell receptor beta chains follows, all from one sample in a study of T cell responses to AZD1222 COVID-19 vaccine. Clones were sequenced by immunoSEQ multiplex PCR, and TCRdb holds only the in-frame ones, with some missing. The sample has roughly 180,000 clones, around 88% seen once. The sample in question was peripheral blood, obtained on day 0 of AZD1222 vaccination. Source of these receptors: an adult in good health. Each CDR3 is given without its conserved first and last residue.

cdr3_aa: ASSFTGPYNEQF
j_call: TRBJ2-1
v_call: TRBV7-3

cdr3_aa: ASSSQDAGTGLSYEQF
j_call: TRBJ2-1
v_call: TRBV7-3

cdr3_aa: ASSLQGAYNEQF
j_call: TRBJ2-1
v_call: TRBV7-2

cdr3_aa: ASSQTGPGSYEQY
j_call: TRBJ2-7
v_call: TRBV4-2

cdr3_aa: ACQKGRSGNTIY
j_call: TRBJ1-3
v_call: TRBV30

cdr3_aa: ASSLGGQTLYGYT
j_call: TRBJ1-2
v_call: TRBV7-2

cdr3_aa: ASSAEGAGEKLF
j_call: TRBJ1-4
v_call: TRBV28

cdr3_aa: ASRDGTFSYEQY
j_call: TRBJ2-7
v_call: TRBV6-5

cdr3_aa: ASSLVLGSYT
j_call: TRBJ1-2
v_call: TRBV5-6

cdr3_aa: ASSLDRRGTEAF
j_call: TRBJ1-1
v_call: TRBV4-1

cdr3_aa: SASEEGTNYGYT
j_call: TRBJ1-2
v_call: TRBV20-1

cdr3_aa: ATSEWNKQGDEQF
j_call: TRBJ2-1
v_call: TRBV6-5